This T cell receptor beta chain appears in the sequencing data of a study of blood T cell repertoires in COVID-19. Study-wide context: Both acute and convalescent COVID-19 samples were obtained from the United States, Italy and Spain.

Original analysis: Amplification of reference gene primers provided the estimated nucleated cell counts. Method: immunoSEQ multiplex PCR; TCRdb's copy keeps in-frame clones and lacks some. The V and J calls and clone size come from that table; D and trimming were worked out from the DNA. Among tens of thousands of clones listed, 81% were seen once. The sequencing sample was made of peripheral blood. The receptor comes from a man older than 75 with active or convalescent COVID-19.

CDR3 sequence reads: CASSFGRSEGGHSNQPQHF. CDR3 sequence (DNA): TGCGCCAGCAGCTTTGGGCGGTCGGAGGGTGGTCATAGCAATCAGCCCCAGCATTTT. The chain joins TRBV5-1 to TRBJ1-5; D gene uncertain. In germline, CDR1 is SGHRS, CDR2 YFSETQ. V lost 2 bases and J 0 bases, leaving 21 bases between the germline ends. The CDR3 consists of 19 residues. Variable domain in full (rest from reference TRBV5-1 and TRBJ1-5): KAGVTQTPRYLIKTRGQQVTLSCSPISGHRSVSWYQQTPGQGLQFLFEYFSETQRNKGNFPGRFSGRQFSNSRSEMNVSTLELGDSALYLCASSFGRSEGGHSNQPQHFGDGTRLSIL.